The 7 T cell receptor beta chains below all came from one sample that was sequenced in a study of technical replicates of blood from a handful of donors. Produced via immunoSEQ multiplex PCR; TCRdb's table is partial and in-frame only. Of about 48,000 clones listed, 90% to 95% are singletons. The material sequenced was PBMCs. The receptors were gathered from a human donor in good health. Some clones in this sample may be carry-over from other donors' samples.

Here the CDR3 reads CASSPGRLREQYF. The CDR3 DNA is TGTGCCAGCAGCCCTGGCCGTCTCCGCGAGCAGTACTTC. The chain employs TRBV7-3 and TRBJ2-7; the D is unclear. With 5 bases removed from V and 6 bases from J, the gap between germline ends came to 14 bases. The V gene's germline CDR1 is SGHTA and CDR2 FQGTGA. This CDR3 is 13 amino acids long.

The rearrangement uses TRBV21-1 and TRBJ2-7; TRBD2, as called in the table, went unchecked against the DNA. TRBV21-1 is assigned pseudogene status. The CDR3 contains 16 residues. Here the CDR3 DNA reads TGTGCCAGCAGCAAAGGTTCTAGCGGGGGGGGGTACGAGCAGTACTTC. Amino acid sequence: CASSKGSSGGGYEQYF.

There are a few counts of this clone. The chain links TRBV6-5 to TRBJ1-4, with D tentatively TRBD1 (5 bases). This CDR3 is built from 14 residues. V shed 6 bases and J shed 5 bases, with 13 bases lying between them. CDR1 MNHEY and CDR2 SVGAGI come from the germline V gene. CDR3 in DNA: TGTGCCAGCAGGCTCAGGGCCCTGAATGAAAAACTGTTTTTT. As protein: CASRLRALNEKLFF.

This chain links TRBV18 with TRBJ1-4, with 9 bases matching TRBD1. Germline loops: CDR1 KGHSH, CDR2 LQKENI. This CDR3 comprises 17 residues. V dropped 3 bases and J dropped 7; count of bases not matched to a gene: 12. This CDR3 reads CASSPFAEGQGREKLFF. The CDR3 coding sequence is TGTGCCAGCTCACCGTTTGCCGAAGGACAGGGGCGTGAAAAACTGTTTTTT. The full variable domain, completed using reference TRBV18 and TRBJ1-4, is NAGVMQNPRHLVRRRGQEARLRCSPMKGHSHVYWYRQLPEEGLKFMVYLQKENIIDESGMPKERFSAEFPKEGPSILRIQQVVRGDSAAYFCASSPFAEGQGREKLFFGSGTQLSVL.

The V and J genes are TRBV7-2 and TRBJ2-2, with 8 bases matching TRBD1. Unmatched junction bases numbered 3, after V lost 4 bases and J lost 5 bases. The CDR3 is 14 amino acids. Germline V lookup: CDR1 SGHTA, CDR2 FQGNSA. The CDR3 sequence is CASSSRQGTGELFF. Here the CDR3 DNA reads TGTGCCAGCAGCTCCCGACAGGGGACCGGGGAGCTGTTTTTT.

This clone appeared once. This sequence joins TRBV13 and TRBJ2-3, with 8 bases lining up with TRBD2. CDR3 size: 15 residues. Germline V gene lookup returns CDR1 PRHDT and CDR2 FYEKMQ (reference sequence). The junction had 5 bases not matched to a gene; V was cut back by 3 bases and J by 3 bases. The CDR3 reads CASSFRRGETDTQYF. CDR3 coding DNA: TGTGCCAGCAGCTTCAGGCGGGGGGAGACAGATACGCAGTATTTT.

The chain is built from TRBV7-9 and TRBJ1-2, with D perhaps TRBD1 (5 bases). There are 13 residues in the CDR3. The V gene's germline CDR1 is SEHNR and CDR2 FQNEAQ (reference sequence). The V end was cut by 5 bases, the J end by 8 bases, with 15 bases between. The CDR3 is CASSPPGGWGYTF. The CDR3, as DNA: TGTGCCAGCAGCCCCCCGGGGGGTTGGGGCTACACCTTC.